The present entry profiles one T cell receptor (beta chain) with its context. Its antigen is unknown. The iRepertoire nested amplicon-rescue multiplex PCR amplified TCR alpha and beta CDR3s from RNA. Tissue mRNA or PBMC total RNA, roughly 100-400 ng, went into one-step reverse transcription and amplification. TCRdb fed the multiplex PCR reads into MiXCR, producing one record per CDR3 protein. The top ten clones hold over 20% of a sample with some 190,000 distinct CDR3 sequences, 32% of them seen once. The sample belongs to a study of glioma-infiltrating T cells. This CDR3 has 13 residues. Trimming left V 8 bases short and J 1 base short, with 11 bases between. In germline, CDR1 is ENHRY, CDR2 SYGVKD. Study observations and caveats: Non-neoplastic patients had below-expected tissue-blood divergence, while all gliomas exceeded expectation. Only very few CDR3 sequences appeared in both tissue and blood.

Material: glioma tissue, nonneoplastic brain tissue, or PBMCs (not recorded which). This receptor was obtained from a human donor with low-grade glioma or glioblastoma, undergoing nonglioma brain surgery, or in good health (not recorded which). The chain carries TRBV10-3 and TRBJ1-1; possibly TRBD1 for D (6 bases). CDR3 coding DNA: TGTGCCATCGGGAGCAGGGGGAACACTGAAGCTTTCTTT. The encoded protein is CAIGSRGNTEAFF.